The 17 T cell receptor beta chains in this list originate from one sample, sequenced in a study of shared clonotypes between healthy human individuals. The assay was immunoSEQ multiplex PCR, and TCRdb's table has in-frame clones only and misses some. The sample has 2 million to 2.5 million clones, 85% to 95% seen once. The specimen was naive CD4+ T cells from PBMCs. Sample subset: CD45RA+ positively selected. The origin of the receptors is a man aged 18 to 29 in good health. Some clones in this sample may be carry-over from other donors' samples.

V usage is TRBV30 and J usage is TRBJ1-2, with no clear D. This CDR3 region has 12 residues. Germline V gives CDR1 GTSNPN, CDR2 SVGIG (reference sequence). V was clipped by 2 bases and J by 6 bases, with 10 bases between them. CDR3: CAWSNPGNGYTF. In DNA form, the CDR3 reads TGTGCCTGGAGTAACCCGGGGAATGGCTACACCTTC.

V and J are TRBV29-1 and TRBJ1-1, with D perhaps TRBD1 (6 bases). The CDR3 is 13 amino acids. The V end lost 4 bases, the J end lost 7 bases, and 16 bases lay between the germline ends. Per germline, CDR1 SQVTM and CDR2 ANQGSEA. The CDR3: CSVVRQSTGEAFF. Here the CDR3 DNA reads TGCAGCGTTGTCCGGCAGTCGACAGGTGAAGCTTTCTTT.

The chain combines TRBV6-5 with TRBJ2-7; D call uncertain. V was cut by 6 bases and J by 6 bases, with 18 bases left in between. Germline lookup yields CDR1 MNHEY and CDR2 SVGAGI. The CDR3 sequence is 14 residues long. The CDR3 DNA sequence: TGTGCCAGCAGCGCCGTTTGGGTCCCGTTCGAGCAGTACTTC. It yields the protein CASSAVWVPFEQYF.

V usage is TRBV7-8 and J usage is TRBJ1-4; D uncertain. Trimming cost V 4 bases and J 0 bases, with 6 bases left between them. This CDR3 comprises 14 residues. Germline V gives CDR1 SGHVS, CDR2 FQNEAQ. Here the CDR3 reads CASSSLATNEKLFF. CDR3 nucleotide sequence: TGTGCCAGCAGCTCGTTAGCAACTAATGAAAAACTGTTTTTT.

Here the CDR3 reads CAWSEDSLQHF. CDR3 in DNA: TGTGCCTGGAGTGAGGACTCCCTCCAGCATTTT. The rearrangement links TRBV30 to TRBJ1-5; the D is unclear. Germline CDR1 GTSNPN, CDR2 SVGIG (reference sequence). The ends were cut back, 1 base at V and 12 bases at J, with 10 bases in the middle. This CDR3 comprises 11 residues. The whole variable domain, filled in from reference TRBV30 and TRBJ1-5, reads SQTIHQWPATLVQPVGSPLSLECTVEGTSNPNLYWYRQAAGRGLQLLFYSVGIGQISSEVPQNLSASRPQDRQFILSSKKLLLSDSGFYLCAWSEDSLQHFGDGTRLSIL.

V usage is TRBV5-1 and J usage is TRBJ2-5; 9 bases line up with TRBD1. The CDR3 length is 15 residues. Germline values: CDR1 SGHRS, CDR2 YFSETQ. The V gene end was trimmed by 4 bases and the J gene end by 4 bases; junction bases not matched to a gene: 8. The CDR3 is CASSGNRGRRETQYF. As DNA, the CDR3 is TGCGCCAGCAGCGGGAACAGGGGGCGCAGAGAGACCCAGTACTTC. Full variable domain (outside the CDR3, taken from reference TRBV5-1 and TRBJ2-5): KAGVTQTPRYLIKTRGQQVTLSCSPISGHRSVSWYQQTPGQGLQFLFEYFSETQRNKGNFPGRFSGRQFSNSRSEMNVSTLELGDSALYLCASSGNRGRRETQYFGPGTRLLVL.

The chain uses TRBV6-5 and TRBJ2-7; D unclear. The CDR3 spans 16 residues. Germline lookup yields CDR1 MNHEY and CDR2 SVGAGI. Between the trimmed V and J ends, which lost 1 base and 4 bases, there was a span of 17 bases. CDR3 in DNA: TGTGCCAGCAGTTACTTTGGGTCCCACCCCCGTTACGAGCAGTACTTC. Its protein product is CASSYFGSHPRYEQYF.

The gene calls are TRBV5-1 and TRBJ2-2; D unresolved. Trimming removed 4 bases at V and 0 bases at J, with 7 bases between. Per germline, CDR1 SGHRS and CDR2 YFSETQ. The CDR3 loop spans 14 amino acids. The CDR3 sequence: CASSKFTNTGELFF. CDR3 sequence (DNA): TGCGCCAGCAGCAAATTTACGAACACCGGGGAGCTGTTTTTT. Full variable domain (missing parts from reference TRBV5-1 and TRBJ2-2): KAGVTQTPRYLIKTRGQQVTLSCSPISGHRSVSWYQQTPGQGLQFLFEYFSETQRNKGNFPGRFSGRQFSNSRSEMNVSTLELGDSALYLCASSKFTNTGELFFGEGSRLTVL.

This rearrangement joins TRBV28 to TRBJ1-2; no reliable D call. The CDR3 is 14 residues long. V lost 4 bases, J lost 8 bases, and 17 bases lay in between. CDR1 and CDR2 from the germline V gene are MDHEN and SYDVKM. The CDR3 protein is CASSSGQASTGYTF. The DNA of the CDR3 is TGTGCCAGCAGTTCTGGTCAGGCCTCTACCGGCTACACCTTC.

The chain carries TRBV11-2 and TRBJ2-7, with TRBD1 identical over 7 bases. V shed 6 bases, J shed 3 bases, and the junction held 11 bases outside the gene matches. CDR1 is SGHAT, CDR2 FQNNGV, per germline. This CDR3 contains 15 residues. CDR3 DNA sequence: TGTGCCAGCAGGTTAACAGGGGCGAGAAACTACGAGCAGTACTTC. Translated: CASRLTGARNYEQYF.

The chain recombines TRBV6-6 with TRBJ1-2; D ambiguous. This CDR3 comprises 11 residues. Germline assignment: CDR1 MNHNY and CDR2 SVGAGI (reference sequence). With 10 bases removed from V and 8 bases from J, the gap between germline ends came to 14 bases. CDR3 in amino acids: CATILRGGYTF. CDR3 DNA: TGTGCCACCATTCTTAGAGGGGGCTACACCTTC.

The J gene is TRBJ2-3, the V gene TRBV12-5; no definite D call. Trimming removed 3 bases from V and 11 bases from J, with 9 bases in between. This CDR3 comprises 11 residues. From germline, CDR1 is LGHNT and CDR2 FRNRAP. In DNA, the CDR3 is TGTGCTAGTGGTTTTGTAGAGAGGCAGTATTTT. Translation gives CASGFVERQYF.

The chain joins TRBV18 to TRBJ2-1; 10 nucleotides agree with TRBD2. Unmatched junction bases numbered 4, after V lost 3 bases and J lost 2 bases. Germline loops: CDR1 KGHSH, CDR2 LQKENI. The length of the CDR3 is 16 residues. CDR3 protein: CASSPVSGRAYNEQFF. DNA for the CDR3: TGTGCCAGCTCACCGGTCAGCGGGAGGGCCTACAATGAGCAGTTCTTC.

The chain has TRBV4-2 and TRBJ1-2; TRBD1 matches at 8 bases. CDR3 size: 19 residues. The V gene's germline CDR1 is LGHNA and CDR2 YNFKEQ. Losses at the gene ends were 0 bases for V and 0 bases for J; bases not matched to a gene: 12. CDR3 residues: CASSQEDRTGPLTNYGYTF. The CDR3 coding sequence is TGTGCCAGCAGCCAAGAAGACCGGACAGGGCCCCTGACTAACTATGGCTACACCTTC.

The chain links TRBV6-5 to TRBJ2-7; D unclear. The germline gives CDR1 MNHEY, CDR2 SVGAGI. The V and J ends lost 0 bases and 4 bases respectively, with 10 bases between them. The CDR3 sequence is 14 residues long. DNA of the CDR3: TGTGCCAGCAGTTACTCGGCCCCTTATTACGAGCAGTACTTC. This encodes CASSYSAPYYEQYF.

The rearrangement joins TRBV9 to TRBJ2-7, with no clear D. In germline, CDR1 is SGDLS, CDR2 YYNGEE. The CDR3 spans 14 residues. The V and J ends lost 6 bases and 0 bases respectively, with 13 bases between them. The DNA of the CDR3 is TGTGCCAGCACGGTCTCCCCTAGCTCCTACGAGCAGTACTTC. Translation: CASTVSPSSYEQYF.

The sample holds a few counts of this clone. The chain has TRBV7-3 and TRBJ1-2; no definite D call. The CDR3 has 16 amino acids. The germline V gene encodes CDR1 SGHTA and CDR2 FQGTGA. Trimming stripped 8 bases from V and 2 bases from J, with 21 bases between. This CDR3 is CASAVSGGPANYGYTF. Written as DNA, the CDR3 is TGTGCCAGCGCGGTATCTGGAGGGCCGGCCAACTATGGCTACACCTTC.